This T cell receptor (beta chain) was profiled in a study of blood T cell repertoires in COVID-19. CDR1 is LNHNV and CDR2 is YYDKDF in the germline V gene (reference sequence). V shed 4 bases and J shed 7 bases, with 11 bases lying between them. The CDR3 runs 13 residues. Profiling relied on immunoSEQ multiplex PCR, and the TCRdb table lists in-frame clones only, not all of them. The sample records 50,000 to 65,000 clones, approximately 70% being singletons. The genes are TRBV15 and TRBJ1-5; maybe TRBD1 (6 bases). Sequencing used PBMCs or T cells enriched from blood (not recorded which). The receptor was isolated from an older woman who had been exposed to COVID-19. For the CDR3, the DNA is TGTGCCACCAGCACCCCAGGGGACCAGCCCCAGCATTTT. It specifies CATSTPGDQPQHF. Drawing the rest from reference TRBV15 and TRBJ1-5, the complete variable domain is DAMVIQNPRYQVTQFGKPVTLSCSQTLNHNVMYWYQQKSSQAPKLLFHYYDKDFNNEADTPDNFQSRRPNTSFCFLDIRSPGLGDTAMYLCATSTPGDQPQHFGDGTRLSIL.